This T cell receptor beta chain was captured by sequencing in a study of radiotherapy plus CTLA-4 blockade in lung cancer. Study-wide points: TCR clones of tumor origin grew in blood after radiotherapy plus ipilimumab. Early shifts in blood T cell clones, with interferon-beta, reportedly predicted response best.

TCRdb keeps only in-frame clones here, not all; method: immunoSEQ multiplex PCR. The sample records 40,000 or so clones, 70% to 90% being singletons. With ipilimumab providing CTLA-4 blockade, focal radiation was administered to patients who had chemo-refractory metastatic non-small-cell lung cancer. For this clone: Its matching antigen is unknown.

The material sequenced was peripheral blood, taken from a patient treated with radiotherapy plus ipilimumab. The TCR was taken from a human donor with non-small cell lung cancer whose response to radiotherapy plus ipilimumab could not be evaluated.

The CDR3 DNA reads TGTGCCAGCAGCTTGGCAGTCCCAGATACGCAGTATTTT. The encoded protein is CASSLAVPDTQYF. The chain is built from TRBV13 and TRBJ2-3; D not certain. In germline, CDR1 is PRHDT, CDR2 FYEKMQ (reference sequence). V was shortened by 3 bases and J by 4 bases, with 8 bases between the two germline ends. This CDR3 has 13 amino acids.